This T cell receptor (beta chain) was captured by sequencing in a study of control samples from healthy donors and cancer patients. This table comes from immunoSEQ multiplex PCR, and its TCRdb copy is limited to in-frame clones, with some not included. Among around 130,000 clones listed, over 75% were seen once. The CDR3 length is 16 residues. Trimming took off 7 bases at V and 0 bases at J, with 17 bases between the two ends. The germline CDR1 and CDR2 sequences are SNHLY and FYNNEI. What was sequenced was blood. The clonotype originates from a man aged 45-65 years in good health. This chain uses TRBV2 with TRBJ2-3; the D gene is possibly TRBD2 (6 bases). CDR3 DNA sequence: TGTGCCAGCATCCCTTTTCGGGGGTCGAGCACAGATACGCAGTATTTT. Its protein product is CASIPFRGSSTDTQYF.